The 25 T cell receptor beta chains presented below share a single source sample, sequenced in a study of T cell changes during pregnancy in multiple sclerosis. The protocol was immunoSEQ multiplex PCR, while the TCRdb copy is restricted to in-frame clones and leaves out a portion. The table records tens of thousands of clones, roughly 93% of them present only once. The sample was CD8+ T cells from peripheral blood mononuclear cells, taken in the second trimester of pregnancy. The receptor set was obtained from a female donor with multiple sclerosis, enrolled in a pregnancy study.

The chain combines TRBV7-3 with TRBJ2-1; 10 nucleotides line up with TRBD2. The CDR3 consists of 16 residues. Per germline, CDR1 SGHTA and CDR2 FQGTGA. The V gene end was trimmed by 0 bases and the J gene end by 7 bases; junction bases not matched to a gene: 6. This CDR3 reads CASSLTSAGGTNEQFF. The CDR3 region has the DNA TGTGCCAGCAGCTTAACGTCAGCGGGAGGGACGAATGAGCAGTTCTTC.

This chain joins TRBV14 and TRBJ2-7; tentative D call: TRBD1 (6 bases). Per the germline V gene, CDR1 is SGHDN and CDR2 is FVKESK. V was pared by 0 bases and J by 2 bases, with 11 bases between. The CDR3 has 15 residues. The chain's CDR3 is CASSQDRTEAYEQYF. The CDR3 DNA reads as TGTGCCAGCAGCCAAGATCGGACAGAAGCCTACGAGCAGTACTTC.

The chain joins TRBV5-1 to TRBJ1-3, with a tentative D call TRBD1 (5 bases). V dropped 3 bases and J dropped 0 bases, with 19 bases sitting between them. CDR1 is SGHRS and CDR2 is YFSETQ in the germline V gene. The CDR3 sequence is 18 residues long. Here the CDR3 DNA reads TGCGCCAGCAGCTGGACCTCCGGCGGGGGGAGCTCTGGAAACACCATATATTTT. Translated, it gives CASSWTSGGGSSGNTIYF.

V usage is TRBV27 and J usage is TRBJ2-7; D might be TRBD2 (7 bases). Trimming took off 3 bases at V and 1 base at J, with 13 bases between the two ends. CDR3 length: 15 residues. Germline values: CDR1 MNHEY, CDR2 SMNVEV (reference sequence). CDR3 region: CASSLGKGGSYEQYF. In DNA form, the CDR3 reads TGTGCCAGCAGTTTGGGAAAGGGGGGGTCCTACGAGCAGTACTTC.

This chain uses TRBV10-3 with TRBJ2-7, with D possibly matching TRBD1 (6 bases). This CDR3 has 13 amino acids. Looked up from germline, CDR1 is ENHRY and CDR2 is SYGVKD. Deletions cut 7 bases from V and 2 bases from J, with 12 bases between. CDR3 in DNA: TGTGCCATCAAACAGGGTGAAACCTACGAGCAGTACTTC. This codes for CAIKQGETYEQYF.

This chain joins TRBV6-5 and TRBJ1-5, with D perhaps matching TRBD1 (6 bases). CDR3 size: 16 residues. With 2 bases removed from V and 0 bases from J, the gap between germline ends came to 11 bases. Germline lookup yields CDR1 MNHEY and CDR2 SVGAGI. The CDR3 sequence is CASSYGTPYSNQPQHF. The CDR3 DNA is TGTGCCAGCAGTTACGGGACACCTTATAGCAATCAGCCCCAGCATTTT.

This chain links TRBV27 with TRBJ2-5; 8 bases match TRBD2. The ends lost 0 bases at V and 6 bases at J; junction bases unmatched: 12. Per the germline V gene, CDR1 is MNHEY and CDR2 is SMNVEV (reference sequence). The CDR3 loop spans 17 amino acids. For the CDR3, the DNA is TGTGCCAGCAGTTTATCGGGGACTGGCGGGGGGTTCCAGACCCAGTACTTC. It codes for CASSLSGTGGGFQTQYF.

The chain recombines TRBV2 with TRBJ2-7; possibly TRBD1 for D (6 bases). The germline V gene has CDR1 SNHLY and CDR2 FYNNEI. The CDR3 spans 11 residues. Trimming pared 6 bases from V and 7 bases from J, leaving 10 bases between. The CDR3 region is CASRTQGEQYF. The DNA of the CDR3 is TGTGCCAGCAGGACTCAGGGGGAGCAGTACTTC.

This clone was picked up one time. The genes are TRBV19 and TRBJ1-1; D might be TRBD1 (5 bases). Germline V lookup: CDR1 LNHDA, CDR2 SQIVND (reference sequence). Trimming took off 4 bases at V and 0 bases at J, with 21 bases between the two ends. The CDR3 consists of 18 residues. CDR3 protein: CASSTLEQVDFMNTEAFF. The CDR3 coding sequence is TGTGCCAGTAGTACCCTAGAACAGGTTGATTTCATGAACACTGAAGCTTTCTTT.

This clone has a handful of counts. This chain links TRBV10-3 with TRBJ1-2; 7 positions agree with TRBD1. Germline CDR1 reads ENHRY; CDR2 reads SYGVKD. The CDR3 contains 14 residues. V gave up 2 bases and J gave up 5 bases; unmatched junction bases: 5. The CDR3 DNA follows: TGTGCCATCAGTGAGGGGGCAGGGGGTTATGGCTACACCTTC. Amino acid sequence: CAISEGAGGYGYTF.

The chain combines TRBV7-2 with TRBJ2-1; D not resolved. Germline V gene lookup returns CDR1 SGHTA and CDR2 FQGNSA. The CDR3 extends over 11 amino acids. Trimming removed 5 bases at V and 8 bases at J, with 7 bases between. The CDR3 protein is CASSPLDEQFF. The DNA for the CDR3 is TGTGCCAGCAGCCCCCTCGATGAGCAGTTCTTC.

The chain recombines TRBV14 with TRBJ2-3; D not certain. Looked up from germline, CDR1 is SGHDN and CDR2 is FVKESK. V gave up 1 base and J gave up 3 bases, with 5 bases separating them. This CDR3 has 13 residues. Here the CDR3 DNA reads TGTGCCAGCAGCCAAGTGTCGACAGATACGCAGTATTTT. Translating gives CASSQVSTDTQYF. Filled out from reference TRBV14 and TRBJ2-3, the complete variable domain reads EAGVTQFPSHSVIEKGQTVTLRCDPISGHDNLYWYRRVMGKEIKFLLHFVKESKQDESGMPNNRFLAERTGGTYSTLKVQPAELEDSGVYFCASSQVSTDTQYFGPGTRLTVL.

CDR3 sequence: CASSLDGQGGYTF. CDR3 bases: TGTGCCAGCAGCTTAGACGGCCAGGGGGGCTACACCTTC. The genes are TRBV7-9 and TRBJ1-2, with D perhaps TRBD1 (6 bases). CDR3 length: 13 residues. V lost 1 base, J lost 8 bases, and 11 bases lay in between. CDR1 and CDR2 from the germline V gene are SEHNR and FQNEAQ (reference sequence).

V usage is TRBV29-1 and J usage is TRBJ2-5, with 15 bases that match TRBD2. J lost 5 bases, V lost 7 bases, and 2 bases had no gene match. Per the germline V gene, CDR1 is SQVTM and CDR2 is ANQGSEA. This CDR3 spans 13 amino acids. The CDR3 is CSGGLAGGETQYF. In DNA, the CDR3 is TGCAGCGGTGGACTAGCGGGAGGGGAGACCCAGTACTTC.

The chain has TRBV7-9 and TRBJ2-5; no firm D call. Germline V gene sequence: CDR1 SEHNR, CDR2 FQNEAQ (reference sequence). V gave up 5 bases and J gave up 7 bases, with 14 bases separating them. The CDR3 contains 13 residues. CDR3 protein: CASSPSLDRTQYF. CDR3 DNA: TGTGCCAGCAGCCCAAGCCTAGATAGGACCCAGTACTTC.

V gene TRBV5-1 combines with J gene TRBJ1-1; D perhaps matches TRBD1 (6 bases). This CDR3 is built from 15 residues. The germline V gene has CDR1 SGHRS and CDR2 YFSETQ. The germline V and J ends were trimmed by 1 base and 0 bases, with 10 bases remaining between them. CDR3 sequence: CASSLLGDMNTEAFF. The DNA for the CDR3 is TGCGCCAGCAGCTTGCTCGGGGACATGAACACTGAAGCTTTCTTT.

The gene calls are TRBV4-1 and TRBJ1-1; no reliable D call. The CDR3 covers 11 residues. The germline V and J ends were trimmed by 4 bases and 6 bases, with 6 bases remaining between them. The germline V gene has CDR1 MGHRA and CDR2 YSYEKL. CDR3 DNA: TGCGCCAGCAGCCCGGGTGCTGAAGCTTTCTTT. Translated, it gives CASSPGAEAFF.

The rearrangement uses TRBV2 and TRBJ2-3; perhaps TRBD1 as D (6 bases). The CDR3 spans 15 residues. V dropped 5 bases and J dropped 0 bases, with 12 bases sitting between them. Germline V gene lookup returns CDR1 SNHLY and CDR2 FYNNEI. CDR3 residues: CASSRDTSSTDTQYF. The CDR3 region has the DNA TGTGCCAGCAGTAGGGACACCTCTAGCACAGATACGCAGTATTTT. Full variable domain (rest looked up from reference TRBV2 and TRBJ2-3): EPEVTQTPSHQVTQMGQEVILRCVPISNHLYFYWYRQILGQKVEFLVSFYNNEISEKSEIFDDQFSVERPDGSNFTLKIRSTKLEDSAMYFCASSRDTSSTDTQYFGPGTRLTVL.

The J gene is TRBJ2-1, the V gene TRBV11-3, with no clear D. This CDR3 has 13 residues. V was shortened by 2 bases and J by 8 bases, with 10 bases between the two germline ends. The germline gives CDR1 SGHNT, CDR2 YENEEA. DNA of the CDR3: TGTGCCAGCAGCTTAAGCCTAACGGATGAGCAGTTCTTC. Translation gives CASSLSLTDEQFF.

The chain employs TRBV7-2 and TRBJ2-7; TRBD2 matches 8 bases. The CDR3 runs to 14 residues. The germline V gene encodes CDR1 SGHTA and CDR2 FQGNSA. V lost 6 bases to trimming and J lost 5 bases; unmatched junction nucleotides: 9. The CDR3 coding sequence is TGTGCCAGCAGTCCCGCGGGGGGAGCTGACGAGCAGTACTTC. This codes for CASSPAGGADEQYF. Using reference TRBV7-2 and TRBJ2-7 for the parts outside the CDR3, the full variable domain is GAGVSQSPSNKVTEKGKDVELRCDPISGHTALYWYRQSLGQGLEFLIYFQGNSAPDKSGLPSDRFSAERTGGSVSTLTIQRTQQEDSAVYLCASSPAGGADEQYFGPGTRLTVT.

This chain uses TRBV7-9 with TRBJ1-1; 12 nucleotides agree with TRBD1. V lost 4 bases to trimming and J lost 6 bases; unmatched junction nucleotides: 3. The CDR3 spans 14 residues. CDR1 and CDR2 from the germline V gene are SEHNR and FQNEAQ (reference sequence). The CDR3 protein is CASSSGQGAAEAFF. DNA of the CDR3: TGTGCCAGCAGCTCGGGACAGGGGGCTGCTGAAGCTTTCTTT.

The chain carries TRBV4-1 and TRBJ1-1, with 8 bases that match TRBD1. CDR3 length: 14 amino acids. Germline CDR1 and CDR2: MGHRA and YSYEKL. Trimming removed 1 base from V and 5 bases from J; junction bases left unmatched: 3. The CDR3 here is CASSQVTGGTEAFF. DNA of the CDR3: TGCGCCAGCAGCCAAGTAACAGGGGGAACTGAAGCTTTCTTT.

The rearrangement uses TRBV21-1 and TRBJ1-2; TRBD1 is the table's D call, not checked against the DNA. TRBV21-1 is marked as a pseudogene. The length of the CDR3 is 14 residues. CDR3 loop: CASTPDRAGYGYTF. The CDR3, as DNA: TGTGCCAGCACCCCGGACAGGGCAGGCTATGGCTACACCTTC.

This clone was found once. This chain uses TRBV11-2 with TRBJ1-4, with D hard to call. The V end was cut by 2 bases, the J end by 4 bases, with 8 bases between. The germline V gene encodes CDR1 SGHAT and CDR2 FQNNGV. The CDR3 is made up of 14 amino acids. The CDR3 region is CASSLNSLNEKLFF. In nucleotides, the CDR3 is TGTGCCAGCAGCTTAAACAGCCTTAATGAAAAACTGTTTTTT.

The chain combines TRBV13 with TRBJ2-3, with TRBD1 matching 9 bases. Germline trimming cut 4 bases from V and 6 bases from J; bases unmatched to any gene: 5. Germline CDR1 reads PRHDT; CDR2 reads FYEKMQ (reference sequence). The CDR3 extends over 14 amino acids. CDR3 sequence: CASSSTGGTDTQYF. For the CDR3, the DNA is TGTGCCAGCAGCTCGACAGGGGGTACGGATACGCAGTATTTT.